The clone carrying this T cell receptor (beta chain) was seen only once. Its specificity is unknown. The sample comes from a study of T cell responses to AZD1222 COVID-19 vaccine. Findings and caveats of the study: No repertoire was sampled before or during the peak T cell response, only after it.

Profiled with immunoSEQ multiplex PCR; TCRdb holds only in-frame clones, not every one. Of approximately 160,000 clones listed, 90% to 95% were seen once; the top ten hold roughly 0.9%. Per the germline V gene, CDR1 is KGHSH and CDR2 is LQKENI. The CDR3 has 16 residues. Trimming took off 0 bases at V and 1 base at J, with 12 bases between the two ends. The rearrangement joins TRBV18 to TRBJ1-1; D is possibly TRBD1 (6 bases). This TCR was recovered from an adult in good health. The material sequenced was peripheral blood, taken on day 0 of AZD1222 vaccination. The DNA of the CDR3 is TGTGCCAGCTCACCACCGGGGGCAGGGGAGAACACTGAAGCTTTCTTT. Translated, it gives CASSPPGAGENTEAFF.